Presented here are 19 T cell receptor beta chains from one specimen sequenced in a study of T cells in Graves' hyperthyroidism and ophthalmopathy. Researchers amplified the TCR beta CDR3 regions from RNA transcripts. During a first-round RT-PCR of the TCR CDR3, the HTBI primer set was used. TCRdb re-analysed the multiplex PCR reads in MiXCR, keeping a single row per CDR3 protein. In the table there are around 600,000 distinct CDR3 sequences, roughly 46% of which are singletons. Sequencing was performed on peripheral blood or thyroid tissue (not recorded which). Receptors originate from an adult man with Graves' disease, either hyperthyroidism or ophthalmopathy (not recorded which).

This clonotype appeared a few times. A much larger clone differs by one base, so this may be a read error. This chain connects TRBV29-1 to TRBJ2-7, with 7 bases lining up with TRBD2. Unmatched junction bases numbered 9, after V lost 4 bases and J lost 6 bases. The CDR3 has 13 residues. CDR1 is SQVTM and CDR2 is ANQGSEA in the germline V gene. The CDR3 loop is CSVVGGTTCEQYF. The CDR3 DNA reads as TGCAGCGTTGTTGGCGGGACTACCTGCGAGCAGTACTTC.

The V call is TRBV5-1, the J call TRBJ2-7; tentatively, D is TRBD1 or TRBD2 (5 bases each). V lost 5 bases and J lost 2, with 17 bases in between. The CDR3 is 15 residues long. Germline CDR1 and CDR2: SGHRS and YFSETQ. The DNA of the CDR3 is TGCGCCAGCAGTATATTTCAGGGAGATCCCTACGAGCAGTACTTC. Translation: CASSIFQGDPYEQYF.

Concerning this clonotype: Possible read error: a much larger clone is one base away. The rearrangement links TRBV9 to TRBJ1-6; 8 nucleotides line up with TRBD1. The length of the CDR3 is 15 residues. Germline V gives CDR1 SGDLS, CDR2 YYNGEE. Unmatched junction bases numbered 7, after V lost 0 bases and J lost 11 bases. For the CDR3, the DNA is TGTGCCAGCAGCGTAGGGACAGGGAGCGGAACACCCCTCCACTTT. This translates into CASSVGTGSGTPLHF. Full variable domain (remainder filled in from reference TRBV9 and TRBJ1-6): DSGVTQTPKHLITATGQRVTLRCSPRSGDLSVYWYQQSLDQGLQFLIQYYNGEERAKGNILERFSAQQFPDLHSELNLSSLELGDSALYFCASSVGTGSGTPLHFGNGTRLTVT.

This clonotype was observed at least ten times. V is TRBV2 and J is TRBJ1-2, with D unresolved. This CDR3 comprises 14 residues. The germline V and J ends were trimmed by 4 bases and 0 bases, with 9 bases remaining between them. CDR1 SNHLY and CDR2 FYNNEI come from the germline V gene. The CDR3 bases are TGTGCCAGCAGTGTGGGGTCGTCTAACTATGGCTACACCTTC. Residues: CASSVGSSNYGYTF.

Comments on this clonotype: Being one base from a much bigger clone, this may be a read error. In DNA, the CDR3 is TGTGCCAGCAGCCCGAGCGGACATAGCGCTGGAAACACCATATATTTT. It encodes CASSPSGHSAGNTIYF. The V call is TRBV3-1, the J call TRBJ1-3; a weak D match, TRBD1 (5 bases). The germline V gene encodes CDR1 LGHDT and CDR2 YNNKEL (reference sequence). This CDR3 is 16 amino acids long. V was clipped by 4 bases and J by 2 bases, with 15 bases between them.

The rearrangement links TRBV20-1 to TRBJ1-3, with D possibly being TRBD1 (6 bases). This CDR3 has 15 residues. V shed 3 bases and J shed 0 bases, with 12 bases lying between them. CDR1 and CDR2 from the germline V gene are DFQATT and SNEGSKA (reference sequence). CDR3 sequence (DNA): TGCAGTGCTAGCGAGGGGGAAGTCTCTGGAAACACCATATATTTT. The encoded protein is CSASEGEVSGNTIYF.

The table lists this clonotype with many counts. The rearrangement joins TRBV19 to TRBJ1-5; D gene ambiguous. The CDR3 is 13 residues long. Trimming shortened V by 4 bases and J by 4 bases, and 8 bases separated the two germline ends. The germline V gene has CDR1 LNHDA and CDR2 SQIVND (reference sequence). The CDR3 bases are TGTGCCAGTAGTACTATAGGGAATCAGCCCCAGCATTTT. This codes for CASSTIGNQPQHF.

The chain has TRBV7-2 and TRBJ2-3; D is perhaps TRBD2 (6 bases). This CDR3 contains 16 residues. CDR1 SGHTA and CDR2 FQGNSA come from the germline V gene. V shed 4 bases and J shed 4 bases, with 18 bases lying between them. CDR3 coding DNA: TGTGCCAGCAGCTCCAACTGGGGAGGAGACCCAGATACGCAGTATTTT. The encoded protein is CASSSNWGGDPDTQYF.

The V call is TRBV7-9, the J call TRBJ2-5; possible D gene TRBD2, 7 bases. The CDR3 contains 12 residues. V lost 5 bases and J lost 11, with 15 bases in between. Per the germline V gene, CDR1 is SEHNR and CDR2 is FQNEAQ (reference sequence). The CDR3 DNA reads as TGTGCCAGCAGCCGCCGGGGGGCGGGTCAGTACTTC. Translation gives CASSRRGAGQYF.

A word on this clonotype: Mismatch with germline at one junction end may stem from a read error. The CDR3 DNA is TGTGCCAGCCGACCGGGGGGAGGGGCCAACGGCCTGACTTTC. It yields the protein CASRPGGGANGLTF. This chain joins TRBV12-3 or TRBV12-4 and TRBJ2-6; 7 bases agree with TRBD2. The CDR3 contains 14 residues.

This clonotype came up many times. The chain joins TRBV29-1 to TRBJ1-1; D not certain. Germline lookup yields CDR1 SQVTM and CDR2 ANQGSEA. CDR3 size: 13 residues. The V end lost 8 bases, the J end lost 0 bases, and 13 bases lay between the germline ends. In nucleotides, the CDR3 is TGCAGCTCCGAGGTACTCATGAACACTGAAGCTTTCTTT. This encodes CSSEVLMNTEAFF.

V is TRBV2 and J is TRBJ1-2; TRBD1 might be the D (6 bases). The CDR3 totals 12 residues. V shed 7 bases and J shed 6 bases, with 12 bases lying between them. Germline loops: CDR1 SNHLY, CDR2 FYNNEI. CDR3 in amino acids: CASKTGGHGYTF. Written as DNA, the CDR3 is TGTGCCAGCAAAACCGGGGGCCATGGCTACACCTTC.

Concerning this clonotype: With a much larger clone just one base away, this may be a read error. The CDR3 DNA sequence: TGTGCCAGCAGCTTCCTCCCGCCGAGGACCTTGGGCACTGAAGCTTTCTTT. It specifies CASSFLPPRTLGTEAFF. The V gene is TRBV5-6, the J gene TRBJ1-1, with no clear D. The CDR3 totals 17 residues. CDR1 and CDR2 (germline): SGHDT, YYEEEE. V was trimmed by 2 bases and J by 4 bases, leaving 21 bases between them.

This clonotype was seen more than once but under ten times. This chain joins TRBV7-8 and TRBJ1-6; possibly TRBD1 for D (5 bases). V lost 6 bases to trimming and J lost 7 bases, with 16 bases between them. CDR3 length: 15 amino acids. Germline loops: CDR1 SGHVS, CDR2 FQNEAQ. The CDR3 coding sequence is TGTGCCAGCAGTGAACACCGGGGCAAGAATTCACCCCTCCACTTT. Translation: CASSEHRGKNSPLHF.

CDR3 protein: CASSEVTGGTEAFF. Written as DNA, the CDR3 is TGTGCCAGCAGTGAGGTGACAGGGGGCACTGAAGCTTTCTTT. V usage is TRBV25-1 and J usage is TRBJ1-1; 9 bases agree with TRBD1. In germline, CDR1 is MGHDK, CDR2 SYGVNS. Germline trimming cut 3 bases from V and 4 bases from J; bases unmatched to any gene: 3. This CDR3 is 14 amino acids long.

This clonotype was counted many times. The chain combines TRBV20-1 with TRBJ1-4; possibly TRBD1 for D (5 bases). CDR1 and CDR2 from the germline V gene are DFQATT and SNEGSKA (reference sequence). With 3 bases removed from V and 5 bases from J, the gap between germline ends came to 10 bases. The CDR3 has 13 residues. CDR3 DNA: TGCAGTGCTAGTAATAGGGACAATGAAAAACTGTTTTTT. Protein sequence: CSASNRDNEKLFF.

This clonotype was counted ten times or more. The CDR3 loop is CASSGPGQGSGYTF. The CDR3 region has the DNA TGTGCCAGCAGTGGCCCGGGACAGGGGTCCGGCTACACCTTC. The chain is built from TRBV2 and TRBJ1-2; 10 nucleotides align to TRBD1. CDR3 length equals 14 residues. Germline V lookup: CDR1 SNHLY, CDR2 FYNNEI. V dropped 4 bases and J dropped 8; count of bases not matched to a gene: 7.

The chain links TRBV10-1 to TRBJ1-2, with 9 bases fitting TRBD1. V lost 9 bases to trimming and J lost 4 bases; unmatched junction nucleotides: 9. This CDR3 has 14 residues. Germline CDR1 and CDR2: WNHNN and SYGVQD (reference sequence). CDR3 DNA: TGCGCCAGTGAACCCGACAGGGGGGGCTATGGCTACACCTTC. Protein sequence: CASEPDRGGYGYTF.

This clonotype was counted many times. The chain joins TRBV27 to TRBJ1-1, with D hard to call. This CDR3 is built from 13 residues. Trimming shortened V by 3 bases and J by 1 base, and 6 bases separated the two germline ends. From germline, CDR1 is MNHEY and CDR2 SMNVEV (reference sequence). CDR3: CASSFSRNTEAFF. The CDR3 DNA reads TGTGCCAGCAGTTTTAGCCGGAACACTGAAGCTTTCTTT.